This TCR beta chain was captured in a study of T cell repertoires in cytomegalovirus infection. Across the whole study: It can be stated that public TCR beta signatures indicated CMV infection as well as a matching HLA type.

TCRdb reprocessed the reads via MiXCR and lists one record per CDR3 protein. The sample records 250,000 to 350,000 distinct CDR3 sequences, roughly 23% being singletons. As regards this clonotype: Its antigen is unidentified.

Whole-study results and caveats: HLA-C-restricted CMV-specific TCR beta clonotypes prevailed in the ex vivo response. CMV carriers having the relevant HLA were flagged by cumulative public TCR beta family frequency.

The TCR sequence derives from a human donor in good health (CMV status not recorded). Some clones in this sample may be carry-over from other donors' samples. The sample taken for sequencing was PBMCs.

The CDR3 loop is CAPEPGELFF. The CDR3 region has the DNA TGTGCCCCCGAACCCGGGGAGCTGTTTTTT. This chain connects TRBV19 to TRBJ2-2; D is ambiguous. Trimming shortened V by 11 bases and J by 6 bases, and 7 bases separated the two germline ends. The CDR3 extends over 10 amino acids. Germline CDR1 is LNHDA and CDR2 is SQIVND (reference sequence).